The T cell receptor beta chain under discussion was sequenced for a study of cytomegalovirus exposure and HLA in healthy donors. Germline V gene sequence: CDR1 MGHRA, CDR2 YSYEKL. The CDR3 length is 18 residues. With 0 bases clipped from V and 2 bases from J, the junction kept 10 bases outside the gene matches. Details on this clone: What it binds is not known.

Study results and limitations: Clonal expansion, a later analysis showed, was greater in HLA-associated TCR beta chains than in equally common others.

The PCR contained 60 Vbeta and 13 Jbeta primers. Produced via immunoSEQ multiplex PCR; TCRdb's table is partial and in-frame only. The sample lists fewer than 120,000 clones, around 88% seen once, with less than 2% in the top ten. The chain links TRBV4-1 to TRBJ1-5, with 7 nucleotides matching TRBD1. Sequencing was performed on PBMCs. The clonotype originates from a man aged 35-49 years in good health and CMV-seronegative. CDR3 nucleotides: TGCGCCAGCAGCCAAGATCCATTGACAGGGTCCGGCAATCAGCCCCAGCATTTT. This sequence encodes CASSQDPLTGSGNQPQHF.